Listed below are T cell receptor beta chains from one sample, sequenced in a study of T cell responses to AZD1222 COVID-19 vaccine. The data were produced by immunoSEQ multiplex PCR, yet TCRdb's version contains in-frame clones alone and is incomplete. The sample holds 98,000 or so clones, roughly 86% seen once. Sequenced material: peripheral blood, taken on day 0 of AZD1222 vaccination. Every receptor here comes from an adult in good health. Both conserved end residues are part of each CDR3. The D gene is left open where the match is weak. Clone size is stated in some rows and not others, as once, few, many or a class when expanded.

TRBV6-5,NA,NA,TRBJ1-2,TGTGCCAGCAGACCAACTCTTACGACTAACTATGGCTACACCTTC,CASRPTLTTNYGYTF
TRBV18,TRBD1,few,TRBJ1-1,TGTGCCAGCTCACCACCGGACAGGGTTGGCACTGAAGCTTTCTTT,CASSPPDRVGTEAFF
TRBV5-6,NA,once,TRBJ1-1,TGTGCCAGCAGCTTGGGAGGGAACACTGAAGCTTTCTTT,CASSLGGNTEAFF
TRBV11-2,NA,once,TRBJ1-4,TGTGCCAGCAGCTTAGATCCCTCGCTGGGTGAAAAACTGTTTTTT,CASSLDPSLGEKLFF
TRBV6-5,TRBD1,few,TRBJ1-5,TGTGCCACCCACACAGGGGTGTACAATCAGCCCCAGCATTTT,CATHTGVYNQPQHF
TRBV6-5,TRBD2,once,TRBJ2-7,TGTGCCAGCACCCGGGGTAGCGGGGGGTTCGGCGAGCAGTACTTC,CASTRGSGGFGEQYF
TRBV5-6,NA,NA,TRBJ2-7,TGTGCCAGCAGCCCCTTCGCAGGGGTCGAGCAGTACTTC,CASSPFAGVEQYF
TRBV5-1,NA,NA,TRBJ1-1,TGCGCCAGCAGACTGGACAGCATGAACACTGAAGCTTTCTTT,CASRLDSMNTEAFF
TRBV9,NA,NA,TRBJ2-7,TGTGCCAGCAGCGGTGGGACGTCCCACGAGCAGTACTTC,CASSGGTSHEQYF
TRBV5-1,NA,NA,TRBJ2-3,TGCGCCAGCTCCCGGGGGATGGTAGAAGATACGCAGTATTTT,CASSRGMVEDTQYF
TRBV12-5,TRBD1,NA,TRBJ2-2,TGTGCTAGTGGTACCGGACAGGGGTACACCGGGGAGCTGTTTTTT,CASGTGQGYTGELFF
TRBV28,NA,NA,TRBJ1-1,TGTGCCAGCAGTTTAGGACACGTAAATGAAGCTTTCTTT,CASSLGHVNEAFF
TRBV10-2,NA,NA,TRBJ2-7,TGCGCCAGCACACACAGCTCCTACGAGCAGTACTTC,CASTHSSYEQYF
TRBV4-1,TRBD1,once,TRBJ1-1,TGCGCCAGCAGCCCGGGACAGCGCACTGAAGCTTTCTTT,CASSPGQRTEAFF
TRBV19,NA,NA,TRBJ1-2,TGTGCCAGTAGTATAATTGGGGACGGTTATGGCTACACCTTC,CASSIIGDGYGYTF
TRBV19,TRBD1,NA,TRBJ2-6,TGTGCCAGTACCATCGGGACAGGGTCCTCTGGGGCCAACGTCCTGACTTTC,CASTIGTGSSGANVLTF
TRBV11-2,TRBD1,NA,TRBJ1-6,TGTGCCAGCAGGGAACAGGGGGTAGGATCACCCCTCCACTTT,CASREQGVGSPLHF
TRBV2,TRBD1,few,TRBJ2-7,TGTGCCAGCAGTGAGTGGGGACAGGCCGTCGGGGAGCAGTACTTC,CASSEWGQAVGEQYF
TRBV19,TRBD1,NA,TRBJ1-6,TGTGCCAGTAGTAAAGGGACAGGAGATTCACCCCTCCACTTT,CASSKGTGDSPLHF
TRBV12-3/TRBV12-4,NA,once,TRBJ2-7,TGTGCCAGCAGTTTATCCGTGTACGAGCAGTACTTC,CASSLSVYEQYF
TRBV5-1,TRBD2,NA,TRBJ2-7,TGCGCCAGCAGCCCCCTGACTAGCGGGGTTTACGAGCAGTACTTC,CASSPLTSGVYEQYF
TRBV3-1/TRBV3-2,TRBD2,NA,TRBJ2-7,TGTGCCAGCAGCCATGCCCGGCCTAGCGGGAACTACGAGCAGTACTTC,CASSHARPSGNYEQYF
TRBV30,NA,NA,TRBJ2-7,TGTGCCTGGAGTGTACCGTTCAGGGCTTGGTACGAGCAGTACTTC,CAWSVPFRAWYEQYF
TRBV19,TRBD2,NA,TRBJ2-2,TGTGCCAGTACGCGAGCGGGGGGCAACACCGGGGAGCTGTTTTTT,CASTRAGGNTGELFF
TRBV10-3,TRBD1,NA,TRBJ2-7,TGTGCCATCATGCCGGGACAGGGGAACTACGAGCAGTACTTC,CAIMPGQGNYEQYF
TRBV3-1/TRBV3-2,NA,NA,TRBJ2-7,TGTGCCAGCAGTCCCGGGGGTGCCCTCATTCCTAAAAGAAACGAGCAGTACTTC,CASSPGGALIPKRNEQYF
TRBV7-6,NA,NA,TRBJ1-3,TGTGCCAGCAGCTCGGTGGCAGGCAACTCTGGAAACACCATATATTTT,CASSSVAGNSGNTIYF
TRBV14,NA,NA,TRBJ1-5,TGTGCCAGCAGCCAAGATTTATATCAGCCCCAGCATTTT,CASSQDLYQPQHF
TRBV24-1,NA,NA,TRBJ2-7,TGTGCCACCAGTGACCGGCGGGGCCACAATCCCGGCGAGCAGTACTTC,CATSDRRGHNPGEQYF
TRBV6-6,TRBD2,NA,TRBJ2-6,TGTGCCACCGGGGGGTATTCTGGGGCCAACGTCCTGACTTTC,CATGGYSGANVLTF
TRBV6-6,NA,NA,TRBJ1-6,TGTGCCAGCAGTTACAGCGACTTGAATTCACCCCTCCACTTT,CASSYSDLNSPLHF
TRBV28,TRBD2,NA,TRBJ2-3,TGTGCCAGCAGTTTTGGCGGGGGGGCCACAGATACGCAGTATTTT,CASSFGGGATDTQYF
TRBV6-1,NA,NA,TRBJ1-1,TGTGCCAGCACCACGTCCCACGCCCGCTTTTTTGGGGCTTTCTTT,CASTTSHARFFGAFF
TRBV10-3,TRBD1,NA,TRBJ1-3,TGTGCCATCAGTGGGACAGGTTCAAACACCATATATTTT,CAISGTGSNTIYF
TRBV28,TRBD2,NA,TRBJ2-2,TGTGCCAGCAGTTTTACGACGGGGGGGCCCCTCAGGGAGCTGTTTTTT,CASSFTTGGPLRELFF
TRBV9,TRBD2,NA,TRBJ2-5,TGTGCCAGCAGCACCGGGACTAGCGGGGCATCTCAAGAGACCCAGTACTTC,CASSTGTSGASQETQYF
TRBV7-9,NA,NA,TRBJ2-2,TGTGCCAGCAGTTGGGTGAACACCGGGGAGCTGTTTTTT,CASSWVNTGELFF
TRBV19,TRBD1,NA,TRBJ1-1,TGTGCCAGTAGTATTGAGGGGGCGTGGACGAATACTGAAGCTTTCTTT,CASSIEGAWTNTEAFF
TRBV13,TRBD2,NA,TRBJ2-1,TGTGCCACCTCCCCCCTAGCGGGGGGGCCTAACGAGCAGTTCTTC,CATSPLAGGPNEQFF
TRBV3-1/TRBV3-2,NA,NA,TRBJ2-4,TGTGCCAGCAGCCAAAATGGCCCAGGGATAGCCAAAAACATTCAGTACTTC,CASSQNGPGIAKNIQYF
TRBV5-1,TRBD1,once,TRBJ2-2,TGCGCCAGCAGCCTTCTTACGGACAGGGTTGCCACCGGGGAGCTGTTTTTT,CASSLLTDRVATGELFF
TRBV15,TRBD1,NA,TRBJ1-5,TGTGCCACCAGCTGGGACAGGGGAAATCAGCCCCAGCATTTT,CATSWDRGNQPQHF
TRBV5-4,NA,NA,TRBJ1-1,TGTGCCAGCCGGCGTGGCGGGGCAAAGAACACTGAAGCTTTCTTT,CASRRGGAKNTEAFF
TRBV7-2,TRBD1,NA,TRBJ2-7,TGTGCCAGCAGCTTTAGGGACAGTCGATCCTACGAGCAGTACTTC,CASSFRDSRSYEQYF
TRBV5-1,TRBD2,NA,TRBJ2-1,TGCGCCAGTCGGGAGCGGGGGTCCTACAATGAGCAGTTCTTC,CASRERGSYNEQFF
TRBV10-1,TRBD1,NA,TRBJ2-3,TGCGCCAGCAGCGCGGACAGGCGCACAGATACGCAGTATTTT,CASSADRRTDTQYF